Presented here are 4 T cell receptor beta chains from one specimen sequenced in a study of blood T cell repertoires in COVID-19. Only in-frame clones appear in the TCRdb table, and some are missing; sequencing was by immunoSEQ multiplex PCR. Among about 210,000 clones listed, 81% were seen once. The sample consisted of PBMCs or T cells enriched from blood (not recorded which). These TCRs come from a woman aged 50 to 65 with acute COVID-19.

DNA of the CDR3: TGTGCCAGCAGCCAAAACGGACTAGCGTTATCCAATGAGCAGTTCTTC. Translation: CASSQNGLALSNEQFF. The chain is built from TRBV3-1 (or the pseudogene TRBV3-2) and TRBJ2-1; 9 bases match TRBD2. The V segment lost 2 bases and the J segment 6 bases; nucleotides outside the gene matches: 8. This CDR3 has 16 amino acids. Germline values: CDR1 LGHDT, CDR2 YNNKEL (reference sequence).

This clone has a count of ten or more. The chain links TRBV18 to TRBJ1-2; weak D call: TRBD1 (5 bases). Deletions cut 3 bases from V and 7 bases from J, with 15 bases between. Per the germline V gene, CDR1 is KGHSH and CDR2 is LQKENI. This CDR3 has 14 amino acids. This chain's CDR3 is CASSPETRGSGYTF. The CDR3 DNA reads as TGTGCCAGCTCACCGGAGACAAGGGGTAGTGGCTACACCTTC.

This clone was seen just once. CDR3 residues: CASSLEGAADTQYF. The CDR3 region has the DNA TGTGCCAGCAGCTTAGAAGGGGCAGCAGATACGCAGTATTTT. J is TRBJ2-3 and V is TRBV7-6; possibly TRBD1 for D (5 bases). The CDR3 has 14 residues. V was pared by 1 base and J by 4 bases, with 9 bases between. CDR1 and CDR2 from the germline V gene are SGHVS and FNYEAQ.

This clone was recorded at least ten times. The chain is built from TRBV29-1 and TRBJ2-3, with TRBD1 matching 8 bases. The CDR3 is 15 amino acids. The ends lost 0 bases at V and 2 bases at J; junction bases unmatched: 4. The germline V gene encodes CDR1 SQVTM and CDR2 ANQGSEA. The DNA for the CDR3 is TGCAGCGTTGAAGAAGGGACAGGCCACACAGATACGCAGTATTTT. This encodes CSVEEGTGHTDTQYF.